What follows are 9 T cell receptor beta chains derived from one specimen sequenced in a study of cytomegalovirus exposure and HLA in healthy donors (dated by TCRdb to the late 2010s). The library relied on the immunoSEQ multiplex PCR assay. TCRdb retrieved this table from immuneACCESS and kept in-frame rearrangements only. Not all clones are present; in checked studies, unresolved V genes account for under half, and no reason is known for the remainder. A total of about 240,000 clones appear in this sample, approximately 86% of them only once. The ten largest clonotypes hold 1% to 1.5% of the sample. The sequenced sample consisted of PBMCs. These receptor sequences come from a woman aged 25 to 45 in good health and CMV-seropositive.

CDR3 sequence (DNA): TGTGCCAGCAGCTTGGCGCTGGAGGAGTACTTC. Its protein product is CASSLALEEYF. This rearrangement joins TRBV5-8 to TRBJ2-7, with D perhaps TRBD2 (5 bases). The CDR3 sequence is 11 residues long. Between the trimmed V and J ends, which lost 0 bases and 11 bases, there was a span of 9 bases. Germline lookup yields CDR1 SGHTS and CDR2 YDEGEE.

The V gene is TRBV6-9, the J gene TRBJ2-1, with 8 bases identical to TRBD2. The CDR3 has 15 amino acids. Losses at the gene ends were 2 bases for V and 5 bases for J; bases not matched to a gene: 5. Per germline, CDR1 MNHGY and CDR2 SVAAGI. Here the CDR3 reads CASSYVSGGNNEQFF. The CDR3 DNA reads TGTGCCAGCAGTTATGTGAGCGGGGGTAACAATGAGCAGTTCTTC.

The chain links TRBV4-1 to TRBJ2-1; 7 bases align to TRBD1. The CDR3 consists of 15 residues. The junction had 3 bases not matched to a gene; V was cut back by 1 base and J by 3 bases. The germline V gene encodes CDR1 MGHRA and CDR2 YSYEKL. CDR3 region: CASSQVSGGYNEQFF. CDR3 nucleotides: TGCGCCAGCAGCCAAGTTTCAGGGGGCTACAATGAGCAGTTCTTC.

V gene TRBV9 combines with J gene TRBJ2-7, with 9 bases matching TRBD1. V dropped 4 bases and J dropped 3; count of bases not matched to a gene: 5. CDR3 length: 14 residues. Looked up from germline, CDR1 is SGDLS and CDR2 is YYNGEE. The CDR3 bases are TGTGCCAGCAGCCCCGGGACAGGGCTCTACGAGCAGTACTTC. Its translation: CASSPGTGLYEQYF.

The rearrangement joins TRBV7-6 to TRBJ2-1; 13 bases are a match to TRBD2. After removal of 5 bases from V and 5 bases from J, the junction contained 15 bases not matched to a gene. CDR3 length: 19 residues. Germline CDR1 and CDR2: SGHVS and FNYEAQ. CDR3 in DNA: TGTGCCAGCAGCCCGCTACTAGCGGGAGGGCCGGCGTATAACAATGAGCAGTTCTTC. Its translation: CASSPLLAGGPAYNNEQFF.

This clone was seen just once. The chain couples TRBV27 to TRBJ2-7, with TRBD2 matching over 10 bases. The CDR3 has 13 amino acids. With V trimmed by 5 bases and J by 5 bases, 3 bases remained unmatched. Germline V gene data show CDR1 as MNHEY and CDR2 as SMNVEV (reference sequence). This chain's CDR3 is CASSLGTSDEQYF. The CDR3 DNA reads TGTGCCAGCAGTCTCGGGACTAGCGACGAGCAGTACTTC.

The V gene is TRBV21-1, the J gene TRBJ1-1; the DNA was not compared with TRBD1, the D call given in the table. TRBV21-1 is termed a pseudogene. The CDR3 runs to 15 residues. The CDR3 nucleotides read TGTGCCAGCAGCGCCGGGACAGGGGGCAACACTGAAGCTTTCTTT. Translation gives CASSAGTGGNTEAFF.

The chain couples TRBV11-3 to TRBJ2-5; 8 bases map to TRBD1. The CDR3 spans 16 residues. CDR1 and CDR2 (germline): SGHNT, YENEEA. Trimming took 5 bases from V and 4 from J; bases not matched to a gene: 12. CDR3 nucleotides: TGTGCCAGCAGCCCGCGGACAGGGCAGTACCTAGAGACCCAGTACTTC. The encoded protein is CASSPRTGQYLETQYF. The variable domain in full, with the rest retrieved from reference TRBV11-3 and TRBJ2-5, is EAGVVQSPRYKIIEKKQPVAFWCNPISGHNTLYWYLQNLGQGPELLIRYENEEAVDDSQLPKDRFSAERLKGVDSTLKIQPAELGDSAVYLCASSPRTGQYLETQYFGPGTRLLVL.

V and J are TRBV27 and TRBJ2-1; D might be TRBD1 (7 bases). This CDR3 is 15 amino acids long. Germline values: CDR1 MNHEY, CDR2 SMNVEV (reference sequence). V was trimmed by 2 bases and J by 14 bases, leaving 22 bases between them. The CDR3, as DNA: TGTGCCAGCAGTTTAGAGAAGACAGGGCCCGGGAGAGAGTTCTTC. Translated, it gives CASSLEKTGPGREFF.